The present T cell receptor (beta chain) was sequenced within a study of shared clonotypes between healthy human individuals. Whole-study context: Three plates were used per donor for CD4 naive, three for CD4 memory, two for CD8 naive and one for CD8 memory. Study-level findings and limits: When compared with the clonotypes that were shared by all four sorted-subset donors, the non-shared clonotypes turned out to have lower generation probabilities. Clonotype sharing across several donors was observed for roughly 5% of naive CD4 clonotypes.

Clones were sequenced by immunoSEQ multiplex PCR, and TCRdb holds only the in-frame ones, with some missing. The sample lists 300,000 to 400,000 clones, roughly 87% occurring once. In its sample, this clone was seen once. What it binds is unknown. The sequencing sample was made of memory CD8+ T cells sorted from blood. Subset specified: CD45RO+ cells pooled with CCR7-negative TemRA cells. The sequence was collected from a man aged 18 to 30 in good health.

CDR3 nucleotide sequence: TGTGCCAGCAGCCCAGGGGGACAGCCTGAAAAACTGTTTTTT. Encoded protein: CASSPGGQPEKLFF. The V and J genes are TRBV13 and TRBJ1-4; 7 bases match TRBD1. Germline CDR1 is PRHDT and CDR2 is FYEKMQ (reference sequence). The CDR3 has 14 amino acids. The J segment lost 7 bases and the V segment lost 5 bases, leaving 7 bases of the junction unmatched.